This passage covers 13 T cell receptor beta chains from one sample sequenced in a study of control samples from healthy donors and cancer patients. Only in-frame clones appear in the TCRdb table, and some are missing; sequencing was by immunoSEQ multiplex PCR. The table records about 67,000 clones, 87% of them present only once. The sample was PBMCs. The receptors derive from a woman aged 50 to 65 with head and neck cancer.

The chain joins TRBV14 to TRBJ1-6; D is ambiguous. Germline CDR1 is SGHDN and CDR2 is FVKESK. Deletions cut 0 bases from V and 4 bases from J, with 4 bases between. The CDR3 extends over 14 amino acids. CDR3 sequence reads: CASSQESYNSPLHF. CDR3 sequence (DNA): TGTGCCAGCAGCCAAGAAAGTTATAATTCACCCCTCCACTTT. Based on the CDR3 plus reference TRBV14 and TRBJ1-6, the full variable domain is EAGVTQFPSHSVIEKGQTVTLRCDPISGHDNLYWYRRVMGKEIKFLLHFVKESKQDESGMPNNRFLAERTGGTYSTLKVQPAELEDSGVYFCASSQESYNSPLHFGNGTRLTVT.

This clone was detected a few times. The chain links TRBV5-1 to TRBJ2-5; TRBD2 matches 7 bases. Germline CDR1 SGHRS, CDR2 YFSETQ. After removal of 2 bases from V and 2 bases from J, the junction contained 6 bases not matched to a gene. This CDR3 is built from 15 residues. The CDR3 nucleotides are TGCGCCAGCAGCTTTGCCAGCGGGGCACAAGAGACCCAGTACTTC. It yields the protein CASSFASGAQETQYF.

The rearrangement joins TRBV30 to TRBJ1-2; D remains ambiguous. Per germline, CDR1 GTSNPN and CDR2 SVGIG (reference sequence). V gave up 8 bases and J gave up 2 bases, with 6 bases separating them. The CDR3 runs 10 residues. The CDR3 DNA follows: TGTGCCCTAGCGAACTATGGCTACACCTTC. It yields the protein CALANYGYTF.

The chain joins TRBV7-8 to TRBJ1-4; D is perhaps TRBD1 (5 bases). V was clipped by 2 bases and J by 0 bases, with 7 bases between them. The germline gives CDR1 SGHVS, CDR2 FQNEAQ. The CDR3 extends over 15 amino acids. CDR3 bases: TGTGCCAGCAGCTTACAGGGTTCAACTAATGAAAAACTGTTTTTT. Its protein is CASSLQGSTNEKLFF.

The J gene is TRBJ2-7, the V gene TRBV5-1; either TRBD1 or TRBD2 may fit D (5 bases each). CDR3 length: 16 amino acids. Trimming took 0 bases from V and 2 from J, leaving 15 bases between them. Germline assignment: CDR1 SGHRS and CDR2 YFSETQ. The CDR3 sequence is CASSLDGGVMAYEQYF. CDR3 coding DNA: TGCGCCAGCAGCTTGGATGGGGGAGTCATGGCCTACGAGCAGTACTTC.

The CDR3 region has the DNA TGTGCCAGCAGCGCCCGGACAGCTGGCTCCTACAATGAGCAGTTCTTC. Translating gives CASSARTAGSYNEQFF. The chain has TRBV7-9 and TRBJ2-1; maybe TRBD1 (6 bases). V lost 5 bases to trimming and J lost 0 bases, with 14 bases between them. Germline values: CDR1 SEHNR, CDR2 FQNEAQ (reference sequence). This CDR3 is 16 amino acids long.

This clone was counted a single time. The chain links TRBV27 to TRBJ2-1; no clear D gene. CDR3 length: 14 residues. V shed 2 bases and J shed 2 bases, with 7 bases lying between them. Germline loops: CDR1 MNHEY, CDR2 SMNVEV (reference sequence). CDR3 nucleotides: TGTGCCAGCAGTTTAAGGATACCCTACAATGAGCAGTTCTTC. Its protein is CASSLRIPYNEQFF.

This clone has just a few counts. This sequence joins TRBV11-2 and TRBJ2-1; no definite D call. The V gene's germline CDR1 is SGHAT and CDR2 FQNNGV. Trimming took off 1 base at V and 2 bases at J, with 9 bases between the two ends. The CDR3 sequence is 15 residues long. The CDR3 DNA reads TGTGCCAGCAGCTTAGTTGCGACTCCCTACAATGAGCAGTTCTTC. It yields the protein CASSLVATPYNEQFF.

Written as DNA, the CDR3 is TGTGCCAGCAGTTTCAGACAGGGGGCAGGGGAGACCCAGTACTTC. This gives the protein CASSFRQGAGETQYF. The chain is built from TRBV6-5 and TRBJ2-5; 10 bases are shared with TRBD1. This CDR3 region has 15 residues. Per germline, CDR1 MNHEY and CDR2 SVGAGI. Trimming at V came to 4 bases and at J to 5 bases, leaving 7 bases not matched to a gene.

V usage is TRBV19 and J usage is TRBJ1-1, with a possible D match to TRBD1 (5 bases). This CDR3 contains 13 residues. With 8 bases removed from V and 1 base from J, the gap between germline ends came to 11 bases. From germline, CDR1 is LNHDA and CDR2 SQIVND (reference sequence). The CDR3 DNA is TGTGCCAGTTCGGGGCTCGAGAACACTGAAGCTTTCTTT. Translating gives CASSGLENTEAFF.

This clone occurred a few times. V and J are TRBV29-1 and TRBJ2-5, with TRBD2 as a possible D gene (6 bases). With 2 bases removed from V and 1 base from J, the gap between germline ends came to 8 bases. The CDR3 is 13 residues long. Germline CDR1 SQVTM, CDR2 ANQGSEA. The CDR3 sequence: CSVERTTQETQYF. The DNA for the CDR3 is TGCAGCGTTGAACGGACTACCCAAGAGACCCAGTACTTC.

J is TRBJ1-5 and V is TRBV18, with unresolved D. Germline CDR1 is KGHSH and CDR2 is LQKENI. This CDR3 has 14 residues. Trimming stripped 6 bases from V and 4 bases from J, with 13 bases between. The CDR3 here is CASSLTRPNQPQHF. The DNA of the CDR3 is TGTGCCAGCTCCCTCACCAGACCGAATCAGCCCCAGCATTTT. Drawing the rest from reference TRBV18 and TRBJ1-5, the complete variable domain is NAGVMQNPRHLVRRRGQEARLRCSPMKGHSHVYWYRQLPEEGLKFMVYLQKENIIDESGMPKERFSAEFPKEGPSILRIQQVVRGDSAAYFCASSLTRPNQPQHFGDGTRLSIL.

The chain has TRBV6-5 and TRBJ1-6, with a weak D call TRBD1 (5 bases). This CDR3 is 15 amino acids long. Trimming left V 0 bases short and J 10 bases short, with 13 bases between. Germline CDR1 and CDR2: MNHEY and SVGAGI. The CDR3 reads CASSYSSQGKSPLHF. The CDR3 nucleotides are TGTGCCAGCAGTTACTCGAGTCAGGGAAAGTCACCCCTCCACTTT.